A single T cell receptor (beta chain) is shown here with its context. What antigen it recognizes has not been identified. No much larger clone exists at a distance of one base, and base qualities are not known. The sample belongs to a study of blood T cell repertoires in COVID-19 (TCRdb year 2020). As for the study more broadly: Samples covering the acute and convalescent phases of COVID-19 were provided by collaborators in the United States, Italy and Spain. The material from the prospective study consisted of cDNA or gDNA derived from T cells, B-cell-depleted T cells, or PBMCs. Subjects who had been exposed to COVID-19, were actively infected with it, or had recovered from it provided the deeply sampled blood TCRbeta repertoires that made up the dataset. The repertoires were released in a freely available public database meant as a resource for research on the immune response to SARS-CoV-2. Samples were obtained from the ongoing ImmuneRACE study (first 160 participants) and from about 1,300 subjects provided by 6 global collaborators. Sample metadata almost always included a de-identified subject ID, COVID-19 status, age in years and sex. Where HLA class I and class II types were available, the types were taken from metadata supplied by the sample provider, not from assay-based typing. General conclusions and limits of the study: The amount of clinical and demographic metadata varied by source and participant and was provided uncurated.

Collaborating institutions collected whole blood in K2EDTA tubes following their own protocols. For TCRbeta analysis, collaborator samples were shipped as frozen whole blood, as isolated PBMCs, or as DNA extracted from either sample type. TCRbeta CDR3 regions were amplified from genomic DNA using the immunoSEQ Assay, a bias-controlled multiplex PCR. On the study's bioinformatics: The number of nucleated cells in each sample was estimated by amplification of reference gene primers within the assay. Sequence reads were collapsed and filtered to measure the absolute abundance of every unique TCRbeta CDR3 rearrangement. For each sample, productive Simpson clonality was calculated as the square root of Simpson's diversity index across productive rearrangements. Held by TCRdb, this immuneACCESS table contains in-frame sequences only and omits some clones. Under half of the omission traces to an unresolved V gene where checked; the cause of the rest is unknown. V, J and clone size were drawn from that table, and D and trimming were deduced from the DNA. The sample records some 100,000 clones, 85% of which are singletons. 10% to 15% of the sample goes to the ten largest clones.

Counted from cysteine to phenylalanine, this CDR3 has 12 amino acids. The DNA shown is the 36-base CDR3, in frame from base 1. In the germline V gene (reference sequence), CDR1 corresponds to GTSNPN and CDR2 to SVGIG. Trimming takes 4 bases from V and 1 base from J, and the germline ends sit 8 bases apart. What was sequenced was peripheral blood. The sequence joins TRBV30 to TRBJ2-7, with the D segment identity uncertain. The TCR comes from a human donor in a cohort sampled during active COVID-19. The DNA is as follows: TGTGCCTGGAATTCCCTGTCCTACGAGCAGTACTTC. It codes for CAWNSLSYEQYF.